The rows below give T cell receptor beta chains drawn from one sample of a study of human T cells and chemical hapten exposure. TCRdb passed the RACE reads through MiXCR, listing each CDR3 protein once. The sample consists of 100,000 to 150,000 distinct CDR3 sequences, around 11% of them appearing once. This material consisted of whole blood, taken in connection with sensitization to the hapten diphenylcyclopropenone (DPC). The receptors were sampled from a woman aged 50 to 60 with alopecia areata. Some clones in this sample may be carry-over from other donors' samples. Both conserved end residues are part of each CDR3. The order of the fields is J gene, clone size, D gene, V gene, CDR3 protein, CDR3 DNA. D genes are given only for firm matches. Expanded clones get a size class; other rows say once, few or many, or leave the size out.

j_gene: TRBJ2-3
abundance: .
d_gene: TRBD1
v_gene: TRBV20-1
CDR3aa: CSARVGQGGTDTQYF
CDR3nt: TGCAGTGCTCGTGTGGGACAGGGGGGCACAGATACGCAGTATTTT

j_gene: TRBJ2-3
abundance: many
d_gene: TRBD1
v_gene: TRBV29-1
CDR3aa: CSVGSATGILTDTQYF
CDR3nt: TGCAGCGTTGGTTCTGCGACAGGGATACTCACAGATACGCAGTATTTT

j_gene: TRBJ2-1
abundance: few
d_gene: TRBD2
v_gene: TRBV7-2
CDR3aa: CASSREASYNEQFF
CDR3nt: TGTGCCAGCAGCCGGGAGGCCTCCTACAATGAGCAGTTCTTC

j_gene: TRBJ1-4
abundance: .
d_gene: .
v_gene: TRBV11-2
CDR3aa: CAKNCDNSTNEKLFF
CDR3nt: TGTGCCAAGAATTGCGATAATTCAACTAATGAAAAACTGTTTTTT

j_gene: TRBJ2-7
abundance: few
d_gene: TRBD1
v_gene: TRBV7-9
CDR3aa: CAASATGLKAQEQYF
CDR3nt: TGTGCCGCTTCAGCGACAGGGTTAAAAGCGCAGGAGCAGTACTTC

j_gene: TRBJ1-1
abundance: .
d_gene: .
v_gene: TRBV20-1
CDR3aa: CSAREAGVNTEAFF
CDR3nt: TGCAGTGCTAGAGAGGCAGGGGTGAACACTGAAGCTTTCTTT

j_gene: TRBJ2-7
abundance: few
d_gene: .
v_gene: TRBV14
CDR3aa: CASSQEWEQYF
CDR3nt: TGTGCCAGCAGCCAAGAATGGGAGCAGTACTTC

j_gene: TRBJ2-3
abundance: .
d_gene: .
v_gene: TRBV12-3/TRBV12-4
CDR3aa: CTSSPVDEGDTQYF
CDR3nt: TGTACCAGCAGTCCCGTCGATGAAGGGGATACGCAGTATTTT

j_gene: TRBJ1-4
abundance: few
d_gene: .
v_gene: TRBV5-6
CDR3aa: CASSLHKKANEKLFF
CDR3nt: TGTGCCAGCAGCCTCCATAAGAAGGCTAATGAAAAACTGTTTTTT

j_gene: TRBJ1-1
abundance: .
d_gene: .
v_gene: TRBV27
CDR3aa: CASSLSANTEAFF
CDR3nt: TGTGCCAGCAGTTTATCAGCAAACACTGAAGCTTTCTTT

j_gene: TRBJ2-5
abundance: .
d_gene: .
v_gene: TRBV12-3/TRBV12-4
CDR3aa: CASSSRGQETQYF
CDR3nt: TGTGCCAGCAGTTCCCGGGGCCAAGAGACCCAGTACTTC

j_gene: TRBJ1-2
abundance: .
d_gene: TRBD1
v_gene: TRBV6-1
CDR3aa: CAGSLHGTAAGNYGYTF
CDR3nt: TGTGCCGGCAGTCTCCACGGGACAGCGGCAGGGAACTATGGCTACACCTTC

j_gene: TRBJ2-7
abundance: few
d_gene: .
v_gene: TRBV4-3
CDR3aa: CASSQDPGDSYEQYF
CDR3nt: TGCGCCAGCAGCCAAGATCCCGGTGACTCCTACGAGCAGTACTTC

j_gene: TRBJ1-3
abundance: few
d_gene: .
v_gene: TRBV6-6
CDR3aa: CASSYGGRSGNTIYF
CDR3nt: TGTGCCAGCAGTTACGGTGGGAGATCTGGAAACACCATATATTTT

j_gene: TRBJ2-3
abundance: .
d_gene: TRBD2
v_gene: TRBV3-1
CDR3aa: CASSSTSGGPQYF
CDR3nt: TGTGCCAGCAGCTCGACTAGCGGGGGGCCGCAGTATTTT

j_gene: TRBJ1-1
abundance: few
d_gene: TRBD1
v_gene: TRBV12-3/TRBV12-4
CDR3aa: CASSPQGASNTEAFF
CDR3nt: TGTGCCAGCAGTCCCCAGGGGGCATCGAACACTGAAGCTTTCTTT

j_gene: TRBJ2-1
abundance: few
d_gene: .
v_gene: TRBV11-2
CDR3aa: CASSLLCSSYNEQFF
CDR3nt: TGTGCCAGCAGCTTACTGTGTAGCTCCTACAATGAGCAGTTCTTC

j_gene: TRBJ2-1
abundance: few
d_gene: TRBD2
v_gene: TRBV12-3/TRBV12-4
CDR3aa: CASSLLAGEGHEQFF
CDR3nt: TGTGCCAGCAGTTTATTAGCGGGAGAGGGTCACGAGCAGTTCTTC

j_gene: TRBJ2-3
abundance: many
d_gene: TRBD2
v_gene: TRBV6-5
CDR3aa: CASSKGLAGGPADTQYF
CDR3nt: TGTGCCAGCAGTAAGGGACTAGCGGGGGGGCCAGCAGATACGCAGTATTTT

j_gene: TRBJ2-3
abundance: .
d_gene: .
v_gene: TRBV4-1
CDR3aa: CASSQRPSGPDTRYF
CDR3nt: TGCGCCAGCAGCCAAAGGCCCTCAGGTCCAGATACGCGGTATTTT

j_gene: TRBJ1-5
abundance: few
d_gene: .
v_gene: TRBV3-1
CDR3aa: CASSHPKRGCNQPQHF
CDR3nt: TGTGCCAGCAGCCACCCGAAACGGGGTTGCAATCAGCCCCAGCATTTT

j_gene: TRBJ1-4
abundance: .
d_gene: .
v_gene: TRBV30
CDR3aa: CAWSVQRGEKLFF
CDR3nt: TGTGCCTGGAGTGTACAGAGAGGCGAAAAACTGTTTTTT

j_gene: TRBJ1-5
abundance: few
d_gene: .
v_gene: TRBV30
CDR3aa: CAWSVQEGDLPQHF
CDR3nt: TGTGCCTGGAGTGTACAGGAGGGGGATCTACCCCAGCATTTT

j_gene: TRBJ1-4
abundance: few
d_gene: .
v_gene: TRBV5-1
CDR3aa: CASRRSGRDEKLFF
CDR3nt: TGCGCCAGCAGACGGTCGGGAAGGGATGAAAAACTGTTTTTT

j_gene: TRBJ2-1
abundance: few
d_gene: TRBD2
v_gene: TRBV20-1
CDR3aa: CSARLAGVREGEQFF
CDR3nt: TGCAGTGCTAGACTAGCGGGAGTCAGGGAGGGTGAGCAGTTCTTC

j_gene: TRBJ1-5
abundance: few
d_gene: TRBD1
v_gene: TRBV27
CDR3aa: CASSLSGQGSNQPQHF
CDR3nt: TGTGCCAGCAGTTTATCGGGACAGGGGAGCAATCAGCCCCAGCATTTT

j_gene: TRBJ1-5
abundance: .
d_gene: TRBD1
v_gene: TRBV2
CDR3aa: CASTTRGTDSNQPQHF
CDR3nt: TGTGCCAGCACCACCCGGGGGACAGACAGCAATCAGCCCCAGCATTTT

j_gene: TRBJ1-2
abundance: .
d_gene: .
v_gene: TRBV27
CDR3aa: CASSQRGSGYGYTF
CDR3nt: TGTGCCAGCAGTCAACGCGGGAGCGGCTATGGCTACACCTTC

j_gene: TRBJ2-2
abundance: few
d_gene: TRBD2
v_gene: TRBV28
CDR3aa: CASSSSPSGRTVGELFF
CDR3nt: TGTGCCAGCAGTTCCTCGCCTAGCGGGAGGACGGTCGGGGAGCTGTTTTTT

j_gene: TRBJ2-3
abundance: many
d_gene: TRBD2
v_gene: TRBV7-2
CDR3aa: CASSSVMSGGADTQYF
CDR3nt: TGTGCCAGCAGCTCCGTGATGAGCGGGGGAGCAGATACGCAGTATTTT

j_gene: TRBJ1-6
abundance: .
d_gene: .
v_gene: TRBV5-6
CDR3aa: CASSFRDGSRSLHF
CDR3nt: TGTGCCAGCAGCTTCCGGGACGGAAGCAGATCCCTCCACTTT

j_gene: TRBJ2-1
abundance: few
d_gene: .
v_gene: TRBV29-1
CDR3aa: CSVEVGPEQFF
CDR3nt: TGCAGCGTTGAAGTTGGGCCTGAGCAGTTCTTC

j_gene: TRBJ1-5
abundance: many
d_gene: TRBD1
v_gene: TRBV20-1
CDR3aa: CSARRSGTENQPQHF
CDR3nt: TGCAGTGCTAGGAGATCCGGGACAGAGAATCAGCCCCAGCATTTT

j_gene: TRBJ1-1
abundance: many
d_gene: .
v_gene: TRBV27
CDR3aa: CASSLGRGNTEAFF
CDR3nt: TGTGCCAGCAGTCTGGGCCGGGGAAACACTGAAGCTTTCTTT

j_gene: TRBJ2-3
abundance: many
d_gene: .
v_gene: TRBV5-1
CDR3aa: CASRLERATTDTQYF
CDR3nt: TGCGCCAGCAGGCTGGAGCGGGCCACCACAGATACGCAGTATTTT

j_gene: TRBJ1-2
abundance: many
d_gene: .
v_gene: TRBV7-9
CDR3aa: CASSLSGYTF
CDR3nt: TGTGCCAGCAGCTTAAGTGGCTACACCTTC

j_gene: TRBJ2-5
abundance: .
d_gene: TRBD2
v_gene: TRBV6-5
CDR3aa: CASRQDGTTQRTQYF
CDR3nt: TGTGCCAGCAGGCAAGATGGGACTACCCAGAGGACCCAGTACTTC

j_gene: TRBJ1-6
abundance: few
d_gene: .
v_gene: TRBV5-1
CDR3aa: CASSITEGYNSPLHF
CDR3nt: TGCGCCAGCAGCATTACAGAGGGGTATAATTCACCCCTCCACTTT

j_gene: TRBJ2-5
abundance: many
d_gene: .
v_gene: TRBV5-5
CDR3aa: CASSSNFRGGRQETQYF
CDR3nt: TGTGCCAGCAGCTCGAATTTCAGGGGAGGAAGGCAAGAGACCCAGTACTTC

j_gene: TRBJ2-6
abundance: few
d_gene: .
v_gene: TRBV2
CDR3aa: CASSGRRDGDSGANVLTF
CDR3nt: TGTGCCAGCAGTGGGCGCCGGGACGGCGACTCTGGGGCCAACGTCCTGACTTTC

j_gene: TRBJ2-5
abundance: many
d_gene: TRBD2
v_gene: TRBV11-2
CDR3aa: CASSLAPVTSGSQETQYF
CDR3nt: TGTGCCAGCAGCTTAGCGCCGGTCACTAGCGGGTCTCAAGAGACCCAGTACTTC

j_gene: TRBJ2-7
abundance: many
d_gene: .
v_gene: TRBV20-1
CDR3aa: CSARGTGDYEQYF
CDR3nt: TGCAGTGCTAGAGGAACAGGCGACTACGAGCAGTACTTC

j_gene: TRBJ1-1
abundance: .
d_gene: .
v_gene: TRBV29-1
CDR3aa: CSVVRGVTEAFF
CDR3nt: TGCAGCGTTGTGAGGGGCGTCACTGAAGCTTTCTTT

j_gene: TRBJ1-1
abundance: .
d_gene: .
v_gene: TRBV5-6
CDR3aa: CASSGGLLAFF
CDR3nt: TGTGCCAGCAGCGGAGGGCTACTAGCTTTCTTT

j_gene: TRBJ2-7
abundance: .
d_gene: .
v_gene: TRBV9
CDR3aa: CASSPRVSVYEQYF
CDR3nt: TGTGCCAGCAGCCCGCGGGTCTCGGTGTACGAGCAGTACTTC

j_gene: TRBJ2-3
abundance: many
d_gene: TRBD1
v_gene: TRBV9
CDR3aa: CASSVGGGADTQYF
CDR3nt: TGTGCCAGCAGCGTAGGAGGGGGCGCAGATACGCAGTATTTT

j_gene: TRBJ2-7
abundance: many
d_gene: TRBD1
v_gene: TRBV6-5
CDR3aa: CASSSSGTGTGAPSSYEQYF
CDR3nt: TGTGCCAGCAGTTCGTCGGGCACCGGGACAGGGGCGCCGAGCTCCTACGAGCAGTACTTC

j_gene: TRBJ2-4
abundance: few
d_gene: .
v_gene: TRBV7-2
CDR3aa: CASSGGGASKNIQYF
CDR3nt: TGTGCCAGCAGCGGAGGGGGCGCTTCCAAAAACATTCAGTACTTC

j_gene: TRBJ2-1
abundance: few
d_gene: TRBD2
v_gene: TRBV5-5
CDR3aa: CASSLIAGGPSEQFF
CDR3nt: TGTGCCAGCAGCTTGATAGCGGGGGGGCCCTCTGAGCAGTTCTTC

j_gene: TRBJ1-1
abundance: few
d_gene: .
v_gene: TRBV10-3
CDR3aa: CATKGRDSDTEAFF
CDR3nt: TGTGCCACCAAGGGGAGGGACTCGGACACTGAAGCTTTCTTT

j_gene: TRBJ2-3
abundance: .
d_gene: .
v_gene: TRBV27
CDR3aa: CASSSLAQGRADTQYF
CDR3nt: TGTGCCAGCAGTTCCCTTGCACAGGGAAGGGCAGATACGCAGTATTTT

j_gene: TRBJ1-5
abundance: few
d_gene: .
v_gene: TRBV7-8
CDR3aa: CASSLGAGQPQHF
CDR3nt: TGTGCCAGCAGCTTAGGGGCAGGCCAGCCCCAGCATTTT

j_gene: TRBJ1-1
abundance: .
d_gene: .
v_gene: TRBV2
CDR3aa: CASSEAQEMNTEAFF
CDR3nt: TGTGCCAGCAGTGAAGCGCAGGAGATGAACACTGAAGCTTTCTTT

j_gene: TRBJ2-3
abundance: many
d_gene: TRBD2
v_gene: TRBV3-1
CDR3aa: CASSLGGSGGFTDTQYF
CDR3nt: TGTGCCAGCAGCCTGGGAGGCAGCGGGGGCTTCACAGATACGCAGTATTTT

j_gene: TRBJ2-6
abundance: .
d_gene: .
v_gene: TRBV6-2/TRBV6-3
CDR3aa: CASRRGSGANVLTF
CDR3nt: TGTGCCAGCAGAAGGGGCTCTGGGGCCAACGTCCTGACTTTC

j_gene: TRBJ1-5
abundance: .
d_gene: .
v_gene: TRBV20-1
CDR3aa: CSARARERLDGNQPQHF
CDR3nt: TGCAGTGCTAGAGCCCGCGAAAGGCTGGATGGCAATCAGCCCCAGCATTTT